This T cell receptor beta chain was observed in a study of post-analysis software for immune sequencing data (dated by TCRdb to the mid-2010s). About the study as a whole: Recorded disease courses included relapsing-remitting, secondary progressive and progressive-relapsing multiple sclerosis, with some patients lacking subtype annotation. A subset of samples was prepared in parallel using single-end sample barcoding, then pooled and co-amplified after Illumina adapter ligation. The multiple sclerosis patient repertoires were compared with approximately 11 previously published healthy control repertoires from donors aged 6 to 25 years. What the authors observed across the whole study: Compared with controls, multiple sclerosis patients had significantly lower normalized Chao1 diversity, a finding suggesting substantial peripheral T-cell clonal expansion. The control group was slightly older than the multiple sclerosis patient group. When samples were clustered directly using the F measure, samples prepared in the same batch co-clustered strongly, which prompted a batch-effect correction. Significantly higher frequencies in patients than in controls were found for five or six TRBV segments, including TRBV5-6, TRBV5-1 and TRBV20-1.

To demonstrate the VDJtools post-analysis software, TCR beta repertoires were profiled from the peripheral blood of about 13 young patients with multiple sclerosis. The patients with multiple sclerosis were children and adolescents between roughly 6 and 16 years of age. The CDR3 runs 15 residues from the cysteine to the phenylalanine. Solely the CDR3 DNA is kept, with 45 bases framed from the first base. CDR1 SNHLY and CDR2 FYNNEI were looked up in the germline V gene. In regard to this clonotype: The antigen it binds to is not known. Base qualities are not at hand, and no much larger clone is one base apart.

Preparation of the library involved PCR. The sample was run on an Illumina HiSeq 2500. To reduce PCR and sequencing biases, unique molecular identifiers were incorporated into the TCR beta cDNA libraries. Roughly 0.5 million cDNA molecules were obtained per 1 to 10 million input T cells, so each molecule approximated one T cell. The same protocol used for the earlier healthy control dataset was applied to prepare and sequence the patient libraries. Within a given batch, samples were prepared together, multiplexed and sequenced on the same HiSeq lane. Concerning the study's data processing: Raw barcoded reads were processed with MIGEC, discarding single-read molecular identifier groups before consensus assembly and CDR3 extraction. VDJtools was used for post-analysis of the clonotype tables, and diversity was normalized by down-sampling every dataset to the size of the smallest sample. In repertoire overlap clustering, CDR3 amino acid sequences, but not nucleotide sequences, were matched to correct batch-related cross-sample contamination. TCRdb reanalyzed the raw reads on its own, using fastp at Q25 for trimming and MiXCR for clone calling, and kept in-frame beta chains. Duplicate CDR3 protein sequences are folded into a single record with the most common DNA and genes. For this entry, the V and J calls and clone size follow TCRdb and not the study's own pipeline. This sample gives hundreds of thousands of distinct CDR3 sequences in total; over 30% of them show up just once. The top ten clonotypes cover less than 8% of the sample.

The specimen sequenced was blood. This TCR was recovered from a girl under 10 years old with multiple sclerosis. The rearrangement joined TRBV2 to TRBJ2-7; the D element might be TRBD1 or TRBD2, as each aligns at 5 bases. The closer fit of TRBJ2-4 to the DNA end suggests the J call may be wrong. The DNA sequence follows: TGTGCCAGCAGTGGGGACCTACTAGCCAAAAACATTCAGTACTTC. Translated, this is CASSGDLLAKNIQYF.